Shown below are 17 T cell receptor beta chains from a single sample sequenced in a study of patients and donors after allogeneic stem cell transplantation. In TCRdb, the RT-PCR reads were re-called with MiXCR into one record per CDR3 protein. The sample yields about 400,000 distinct CDR3 sequences, 16% seen once. The sequencing sample was made of blood, either unsorted or a sorted T cell fraction (not recorded which). Receptors were obtained from a human donor who was either an allogeneic HSCT recipient or a stem cell or donor lymphocyte infusion donor (not recorded which). It is not recorded whose cells these are; they may come from a transplant donor.

The rearrangement uses TRBV5-5 and TRBJ2-7; TRBD1 matches at 11 bases. Losses at the gene ends were 3 bases for V and 5 bases for J; bases not matched to a gene: 7. The CDR3 has 15 amino acids. Germline CDR1 is SGHKS and CDR2 is YYEKEE (reference sequence). Here the CDR3 DNA reads TGTGCCAGCAGCTCTCTGACGGGACAGGGGGACGAGCAGTACTTC. This sequence encodes CASSSLTGQGDEQYF.

V and J are TRBV18 and TRBJ1-5, with 7 positions matching TRBD1. With V trimmed by 2 bases and J by 4 bases, 5 bases remained unmatched. The CDR3 sequence is 15 residues long. Germline CDR1 is KGHSH and CDR2 is LQKENI. CDR3 region: CASSPTQGLNQPQHF. The DNA of the CDR3 is TGTGCCAGCTCACCAACACAGGGGCTAAATCAGCCCCAGCATTTT. The variable domain in full, with the rest retrieved from reference TRBV18 and TRBJ1-5, is NAGVMQNPRHLVRRRGQEARLRCSPMKGHSHVYWYRQLPEEGLKFMVYLQKENIIDESGMPKERFSAEFPKEGPSILRIQQVVRGDSAAYFCASSPTQGLNQPQHFGDGTRLSIL.

This clonotype was seen more than once but under ten times. As DNA, the CDR3 is TGTGCCAGCAGCCCGGCATCCGGGGCGCGGATTAACTATGGCTACACCTTC. This translates into CASSPASGARINYGYTF. The V call is TRBV4-2, the J call TRBJ1-2; D possibly corresponds to TRBD1 (5 bases). The CDR3 contains 17 residues. Germline V gives CDR1 LGHNA, CDR2 YNFKEQ. The V end lost 4 bases, the J end lost 1 base, and 19 bases lay between the germline ends.

This clonotype was picked up a small number of times. The chain combines TRBV24-1 with TRBJ2-7, with D unresolved. Germline values: CDR1 KGHDR, CDR2 SFDVKD. The CDR3 extends over 14 amino acids. With 3 bases removed from V and 5 bases from J, the gap between germline ends came to 13 bases. The DNA for the CDR3 is TGTGCCACCAGTGATGGTGGAGCCGGACACGAGCAGTACTTC. It yields the protein CATSDGGAGHEQYF.

The chain uses TRBV28 and TRBJ1-2; unclear D gene. V lost 6 bases, J lost 8 bases, and 16 bases lay in between. Per the germline V gene, CDR1 is MDHEN and CDR2 is SYDVKM. This CDR3 is 13 amino acids long. CDR3 loop: CASRAPPFGGYTF. The CDR3 bases are TGTGCCAGCAGGGCCCCCCCTTTCGGGGGCTACACCTTC.

This clonotype was picked up many times. V gene TRBV5-1 combines with J gene TRBJ2-3; D possibly corresponds to TRBD2 (6 bases). V was clipped by 4 bases and J by 0 bases, with 9 bases between them. The CDR3 covers 14 residues. Looked up from germline, CDR1 is SGHRS and CDR2 is YFSETQ. The CDR3 region has the DNA TGCGCCAGCAGCGGAGGGGAGAGCACAGATACGCAGTATTTT. Protein sequence: CASSGGESTDTQYF.

This clonotype was picked up many times. The chain is built from TRBV12-3 or TRBV12-4 and TRBJ1-1; D uncertain. V was cut by 1 base and J by 9 bases, with 12 bases left in between. This CDR3 spans 13 amino acids. This CDR3 reads CASSLGQRRKAFF. CDR3 DNA: TGTGCCAGCAGTTTAGGCCAGCGAAGGAAAGCTTTCTTT.

The chain recombines TRBV11-1 with TRBJ2-7, with D tentatively TRBD1 (6 bases). Germline assignment: CDR1 SGHAT and CDR2 FQDESV (reference sequence). Trimming removed 5 bases at V and 0 bases at J, with 14 bases between. This CDR3 contains 15 residues. The DNA of the CDR3 is TGTGCCAGCAGCCGGACTCGGGACAACTCCTACGAGCAGTACTTC. It specifies CASSRTRDNSYEQYF. Supplemented by reference TRBV11-1 and TRBJ2-7, the full variable domain reads EAEVAQSPRYKITEKSQAVAFWCDPISGHATLYWYRQILGQGPELLVQFQDESVVDDSQLPKDRFSAERLKGVDSTLKIQPAELGDSAMYLCASSRTRDNSYEQYFGPGTRLTVT.

This clonotype was observed a handful of times. This sequence joins TRBV24-1 and TRBJ2-1; the D gene is possibly TRBD2 (5 bases). CDR3 length equals 15 residues. V was clipped by 10 bases and J by 4 bases, with 19 bases between them. Germline V lookup: CDR1 KGHDR, CDR2 SFDVKD. CDR3 sequence: CATSAPGVLYNEQFF. CDR3 DNA sequence: TGTGCCACTAGCGCCCCAGGAGTTTTGTACAATGAGCAGTTCTTC.

The chain has TRBV24-1 and TRBJ2-1, with D tentatively TRBD2 (6 bases). This CDR3 is built from 20 residues. The ends were cut back, 2 bases at V and 4 bases at J, with 26 bases in the middle. Per the germline V gene, CDR1 is KGHDR and CDR2 is SFDVKD. CDR3 sequence reads: CATSDSPGKGTAWIYNEQFF. The CDR3 DNA reads as TGTGCCACCAGTGATTCCCCGGGGAAGGGGACTGCTTGGATATACAATGAGCAGTTCTTC.

This clonotype turned up a few times. CDR3 protein: CAISPGTGAPYEQYF. The DNA of the CDR3 is TGTGCCATCAGCCCCGGGACAGGGGCGCCCTACGAGCAGTACTTC. The V call is TRBV10-3, the J call TRBJ2-7; 10 nucleotides line up with TRBD1. The CDR3 length is 15 residues. V dropped 6 bases and J dropped 2; count of bases not matched to a gene: 7. From germline, CDR1 is ENHRY and CDR2 SYGVKD.

In this sample, this clonotype turned up a few times. The chain uses TRBV20-1 and TRBJ2-4; D unresolved. Trimming removed 3 bases at V and 4 bases at J, with 19 bases between. This CDR3 has 16 residues. CDR1 and CDR2 (germline): DFQATT, SNEGSKA (reference sequence). CDR3: CSASSSASYYKNIQYF. CDR3 DNA sequence: TGCAGTGCTAGTAGCTCTGCTAGTTACTATAAAAACATTCAGTACTTC.

The V call is TRBV12-3 or TRBV12-4, the J call TRBJ1-5; no reliable D call. This CDR3 is built from 14 residues. The ends were cut back, 2 bases at V and 5 bases at J, with 10 bases in the middle. The CDR3 DNA reads as TGTGCCAGCAGTTTAAAACTCACTTATCAGCCCCAGCATTTT. It translates to CASSLKLTYQPQHF.

This clonotype was counted between two and nine times. This chain connects TRBV4-1 to TRBJ1-2; tentatively, D is TRBD1 (6 bases). The CDR3 covers 13 residues. The germline V gene has CDR1 MGHRA and CDR2 YSYEKL. Between the trimmed V and J ends, which lost 2 bases and 3 bases, there was a span of 7 bases. CDR3 sequence: CASSQPGDYGYTF. CDR3 nucleotides: TGCGCCAGCAGCCAACCAGGGGACTATGGCTACACCTTC.

The chain joins TRBV9 to TRBJ2-6, with TRBD1 matching over 10 bases. The germline CDR1 and CDR2 sequences are SGDLS and YYNGEE. The J segment lost 4 bases and the V segment lost 0 bases, leaving 4 bases of the junction unmatched. The CDR3 runs 17 residues. This chain's CDR3 is CASSVETGGSGANVLTF. The CDR3 nucleotides read TGTGCCAGCAGCGTAGAGACAGGGGGCTCAGGGGCCAACGTCCTGACTTTC.

This clonotype showed up just a few times. The chain joins TRBV12-3 or TRBV12-4 to TRBJ2-1, with 8 bases that match TRBD1. The CDR3 runs to 15 residues. Losses at the gene ends were 7 bases for V and 7 bases for J; bases not matched to a gene: 12. DNA for the CDR3: TGTGCCAGCACCCCCGGGACAGGCATAGGGAATGAGCAGTTCTTC. This translates into CASTPGTGIGNEQFF.

This clonotype came up a few times. V usage is TRBV30 and J usage is TRBJ2-7; D ambiguous. The germline gives CDR1 GTSNPN, CDR2 SVGIG (reference sequence). This CDR3 comprises 10 residues. Trimming stripped 1 base from V and 5 bases from J, with 3 bases between. The CDR3: CAWSGNEQYF. The DNA for the CDR3 is TGTGCCTGGAGTGGGAACGAGCAGTACTTC.